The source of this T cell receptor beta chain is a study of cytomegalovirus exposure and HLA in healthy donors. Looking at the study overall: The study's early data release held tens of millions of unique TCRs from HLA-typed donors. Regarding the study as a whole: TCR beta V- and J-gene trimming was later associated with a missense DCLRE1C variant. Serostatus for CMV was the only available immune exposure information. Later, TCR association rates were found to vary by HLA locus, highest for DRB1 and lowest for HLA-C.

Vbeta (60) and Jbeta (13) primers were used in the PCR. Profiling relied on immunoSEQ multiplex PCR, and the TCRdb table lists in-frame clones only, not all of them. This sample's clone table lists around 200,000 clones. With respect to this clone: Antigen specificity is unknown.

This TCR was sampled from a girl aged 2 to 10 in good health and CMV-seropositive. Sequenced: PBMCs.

The CDR3 DNA sequence: TGTGCCAGCAGCCAGACGACAGGGTCGGCTGAGCAGTTCTTC. Residues: CASSQTTGSAEQFF. The rearrangement uses TRBV7-2 and TRBJ2-1; 7 nucleotides agree with TRBD1. Trimming at V came to 5 bases and at J to 9 bases, leaving 10 bases not matched to a gene. CDR3 size: 14 residues. Germline CDR1 SGHTA, CDR2 FQGNSA.